This entry lists 11 T cell receptor beta chains sequenced from one sample in a study of a mutant IDH1 vaccine in newly diagnosed glioma. For these TCRs, the target antigens are not known. Indicated time point: week 35, safety follow-up. Every single dose of the vaccine, 300 ug of mutant IDH1 20-mer peptide, came with topical imiquimod. Data came from immunoSEQ multiplex PCR; TCRdb stores just in-frame clones and leaves some out. The data hold about 48,000 clones, with 79% observed a single time. The source material was PBMCs, sampled from a glioma patient whose treatment included an IDH1 peptide vaccine. The receptor set was obtained from a man between 35 and 55 years old with glioma.

The CDR3 region is CASSQNRAPHSATYNEQFF. CDR3 sequence (DNA): TGTGCCAGCAGCCAGAACCGGGCCCCACATTCCGCCACCTACAATGAGCAGTTCTTC. J is TRBJ2-1 and V is TRBV4-2; D gene ambiguous. Between the trimmed V and J ends, which lost 3 bases and 2 bases, there was a span of 23 bases. The length of the CDR3 is 19 residues. Germline V gives CDR1 LGHNA, CDR2 YNFKEQ.

This clone appeared a few times. This chain joins TRBV7-2 and TRBJ2-5; no clear D. Trimming took 1 base from V and 4 from J, leaving 7 bases between them. CDR1 SGHTA and CDR2 FQGNSA come from the germline V gene. This CDR3 has 13 residues. The CDR3 coding sequence is TGTGCCAGCAGCTTAGAACCGGGAGAGACCCAGTACTTC. It encodes CASSLEPGETQYF.

This chain connects TRBV18 to TRBJ2-7; weak D call: TRBD2 (7 bases). The CDR3 consists of 12 residues. CDR1 is KGHSH, CDR2 LQKENI, per germline. The V end was cut by 3 bases, the J end by 13 bases, with 16 bases between. The CDR3: CASSPRGGTPYF. The CDR3 DNA follows: TGTGCCAGCTCACCTAGGGGGGGCACTCCATACTTC.

This chain links TRBV5-8 with TRBJ2-5, with 11 nucleotides matching TRBD1. The junction had 3 bases not matched to a gene; V was cut back by 5 bases and J by 0 bases. This CDR3 spans 15 amino acids. Germline V gene data show CDR1 as SGHTS and CDR2 as YDEGEE. CDR3 DNA: TGTGCCAGCAGGGGGGGACAGGGGGACCAAGAGACCCAGTACTTC. Translation: CASRGGQGDQETQYF.

V usage is TRBV18 and J usage is TRBJ2-1, with 8 bases identical to TRBD2. Germline V gene sequence: CDR1 KGHSH, CDR2 LQKENI. This CDR3 region has 18 residues. J gave up 6 bases and V 6 bases, and 19 bases lay outside the gene matches. CDR3 loop: CASSPGGASSWSRNEQFF. In DNA, the CDR3 is TGTGCCAGCTCCCCCGGGGGGGCCTCTTCTTGGTCTCGCAATGAGCAGTTCTTC.

The chain employs TRBV7-9 and TRBJ2-5; 9 bases are a match to TRBD2. Trimming cost V 1 base and J 3 bases; bases outside gene matches: 3. The germline CDR1 and CDR2 sequences are SEHNR and FQNEAQ (reference sequence). This CDR3 contains 15 residues. Here the CDR3 reads CASSLVASGKETQYF. Written as DNA, the CDR3 is TGTGCCAGCAGCTTAGTGGCTAGCGGGAAAGAGACCCAGTACTTC. Together with reference TRBV7-9 and TRBJ2-5, the CDR3 gives the full variable domain: DTGVSQNPRHKITKRGQNVTFRCDPISEHNRLYWYRQTLGQGPEFLTYFQNEAQLEKSRLLSDRFSAERPKGSFSTLEIQRTEQGDSAMYLCASSLVASGKETQYFGPGTRLLVL.

The chain has TRBV18 and TRBJ2-7; no clear D. Per the germline V gene, CDR1 is KGHSH and CDR2 is LQKENI. The CDR3 has 12 amino acids. Trimming stripped 3 bases from V and 1 base from J, with 4 bases between. The chain's CDR3 is CASSPISYEQYF. For the CDR3, the DNA is TGTGCCAGCTCACCTATATCCTACGAGCAGTACTTC.

The chain combines TRBV5-6 with TRBJ2-2, with no clear D. The CDR3 contains 16 residues. The V and J ends lost 0 bases and 6 bases respectively, with 15 bases between them. The germline V gene has CDR1 SGHDT and CDR2 YYEEEE. DNA for the CDR3: TGTGCCAGCAGCTTGGGAGCTGGGTTTAAGGCCGGGGAGCTGTTTTTT. It encodes CASSLGAGFKAGELFF.

The chain recombines TRBV14 with TRBJ1-6; 7 bases match TRBD1. This CDR3 has 17 amino acids. Germline V gene data show CDR1 as SGHDN and CDR2 as FVKESK. V dropped 0 bases and J dropped 3; count of bases not matched to a gene: 5. The CDR3 spells CASSQDRRGLYNSPLHF. CDR3 nucleotide sequence: TGTGCCAGCAGCCAAGATAGGAGGGGGCTCTATAATTCACCCCTCCACTTT.

This clone was seen only once. The V gene is TRBV18, the J gene TRBJ2-5; D ambiguous. The V and J ends lost 2 bases and 5 bases respectively, with 18 bases between them. Germline-derived CDR1 and CDR2 are KGHSH and LQKENI. The CDR3 length is 16 residues. The CDR3 loop reads CASSPGLSGYGETQYF. The CDR3 region has the DNA TGTGCCAGCTCACCAGGGTTGAGTGGGTACGGTGAGACCCAGTACTTC.

The chain uses TRBV2 and TRBJ1-2; 7 bases line up with TRBD1. V shed 6 bases, J shed 2 bases, and the junction held 3 bases outside the gene matches. The germline CDR1 and CDR2 sequences are SNHLY and FYNNEI. The CDR3 loop spans 13 amino acids. CDR3 sequence reads: CASRLTGNYGYTF. The CDR3 bases are TGTGCCAGCAGGCTGACAGGGAACTATGGCTACACCTTC.